The text below deals with one T cell receptor (beta chain). These data originate in a study of T cell responses to AZD1222 COVID-19 vaccine. Some clones are missing from TCRdb's copy, which holds only in-frame ones; the method was immunoSEQ multiplex PCR. The table shows over 100,000 clones, with approximately 91% occurring only once. With 7 bases clipped from V and 5 bases from J, the junction kept 3 bases outside the gene matches. Germline V gives CDR1 MNHEY, CDR2 SVGAGI. The CDR3 sequence is 13 residues long. The rearrangement joins TRBV6-5 to TRBJ2-4; TRBD1 matches at 9 bases. The clonotype originates from an adult in good health. Sequenced here: peripheral blood, sampled on day 0 of AZD1222 vaccination. The CDR3 spells CASTTGGQNIQYF. The CDR3 bases are TGTGCCAGCACCACAGGGGGCCAAAACATTCAGTACTTC.